These T cell receptor beta chains were read from a single sample in a study of CD8+CD57+ T cells in acquired aplastic anemia. Using its own MiXCR run on the reads, TCRdb lists one record per CDR3 protein. The sample consists of about 160,000 distinct CDR3 sequences, roughly 45% of them appearing once. The sequenced sample consisted of sorted CD4+, CD8+, or CD8+CD57+ T cells (not recorded which) from PBMCs. These receptors all stem from a human donor in good health. The CDR3 runs from the conserved cysteine through the conserved F or W. The D gene is left open where the match is weak. A row's size may be missing; if present it is once, few, many or a size class.

J gene: TRBJ2-7; CDR3 length: 15; D gene: -; V gene: TRBV7-6; clone size: -; CDR3 DNA: TGTGCCAGTAGCTTAGGACAGATGGTTTTCTACGAGCAGTACTTC; CDR3 protein: CASSLGQMVFYEQYF
J gene: TRBJ2-3; CDR3 length: 17; D gene: TRBD2; V gene: TRBV4-2; clone size: -; CDR3 DNA: TGTGCCAGCAGCCAAGAGACTAGCGGGGGGGCCACAGAAACGCAGTATTTT; CDR3 protein: CASSQETSGGATETQYF
J gene: TRBJ1-6; CDR3 length: 14; D gene: -; V gene: TRBV14; clone size: many; CDR3 DNA: TGTGCCAGCAGCCAAGCCAGGGGTGGCTCACCCCTCCACTTT; CDR3 protein: CASSQARGGSPLHF
J gene: TRBJ1-2; CDR3 length: 16; D gene: TRBD1; V gene: TRBV7-6; clone size: many; CDR3 DNA: TGTGCCAGCAGCTTAGGGGTGGGACAGGGGAACTATGGCTACACCTTC; CDR3 protein: CASSLGVGQGNYGYTF
J gene: TRBJ2-7; CDR3 length: 13; D gene: -; V gene: TRBV7-2; clone size: many; CDR3 DNA: TGTGCCAGCAGCTTAGGACCTTTCTACGAGCAGTACTTC; CDR3 protein: CASSLGPFYEQYF
J gene: TRBJ2-6; CDR3 length: 17; D gene: -; V gene: TRBV24-1; clone size: -; CDR3 DNA: TGTGCCACCAGTACGGCTTCAAGGTCCTCTGGGGCCAACGTCCTGACTTTC; CDR3 protein: CATSTASRSSGANVLTF
J gene: TRBJ1-2; CDR3 length: 11; D gene: -; V gene: TRBV7-2; clone size: -; CDR3 DNA: TGTGCCAGCAGCCACCAACATGGCTACACCTTC; CDR3 protein: CASSHQHGYTF
J gene: TRBJ1-5; CDR3 length: 14; D gene: TRBD1; V gene: TRBV18; clone size: -; CDR3 DNA: TGTGCCAGCTCACCAACAGGGGAAGGGCAGCCCCAGCATTTT; CDR3 protein: CASSPTGEGQPQHF
J gene: TRBJ2-5; CDR3 length: 12; D gene: -; V gene: TRBV29-1; clone size: -; CDR3 DNA: TGCAGCTTAGGAGGGTCTGCGGGGACCCAGTACTTC; CDR3 protein: CSLGGSAGTQYF
J gene: TRBJ2-7; CDR3 length: 12; D gene: TRBD2; V gene: TRBV29-1; clone size: few; CDR3 DNA: TGCAGCGTTCGGAGGACTAGCGTCGAGCAGTACTTC; CDR3 protein: CSVRRTSVEQYF
J gene: TRBJ2-5; CDR3 length: 15; D gene: TRBD2; V gene: TRBV15; clone size: -; CDR3 DNA: TGTGCCACCAGCAGAGAACTAGCGGGAGTGGAGACCCAGTACTTC; CDR3 protein: CATSRELAGVETQYF
J gene: TRBJ2-3; CDR3 length: 12; D gene: -; V gene: TRBV6-1; clone size: many; CDR3 DNA: TGTGCCAGCAGGAGTCAGGGGTCCACGCAGTATTTT; CDR3 protein: CASRSQGSTQYF
J gene: TRBJ1-2; CDR3 length: 16; D gene: -; V gene: TRBV5-5; clone size: many; CDR3 DNA: TGTGCCAGCAGTTCTGTCACGTTCTTGGTTAACTATGGCTACACCTTC; CDR3 protein: CASSSVTFLVNYGYTF
J gene: TRBJ2-3; CDR3 length: 15; D gene: -; V gene: TRBV7-2; clone size: many; CDR3 DNA: TGTGCCAGCAGCTTAATTTCATCAGAAACAGATACGCAGTATTTT; CDR3 protein: CASSLISSETDTQYF
J gene: TRBJ2-7; CDR3 length: 14; D gene: TRBD2; V gene: TRBV13; clone size: many; CDR3 DNA: TGTGCCAGCCCTACCGGTGCGGGGGGGGACGAGCAGTACTTC; CDR3 protein: CASPTGAGGDEQYF
J gene: TRBJ2-7; CDR3 length: 11; D gene: -; V gene: TRBV7-9; clone size: -; CDR3 DNA: TGTGCCAGCCTTGGAGGCTACGAGCAGTACTTC; CDR3 protein: CASLGGYEQYF
J gene: TRBJ2-6; CDR3 length: 16; D gene: TRBD1; V gene: TRBV29-1; clone size: -; CDR3 DNA: TGCAGCGCAAGGACAGGGATATATTCTGGGGCCAACGTCCTGACTTTC; CDR3 protein: CSARTGIYSGANVLTF
J gene: TRBJ2-5; CDR3 length: 15; D gene: TRBD2; V gene: TRBV2; clone size: -; CDR3 DNA: TGTGCCAGCAAATCCAATAGCGGGGGGTGGGAGACCCAGTACTTC; CDR3 protein: CASKSNSGGWETQYF
J gene: TRBJ2-5; CDR3 length: 13; D gene: -; V gene: TRBV7-6; clone size: -; CDR3 DNA: TGTGCCAGCAGCTTCGCGAGGCAAGAGACCCAGTACTTC; CDR3 protein: CASSFARQETQYF
J gene: TRBJ1-1; CDR3 length: 13; D gene: -; V gene: TRBV5-4; clone size: many; CDR3 DNA: TGTGCCAGCCAGGTCAGGGGCAGGACTGAAGCTTTCTTT; CDR3 protein: CASQVRGRTEAFF
J gene: TRBJ2-1; CDR3 length: 15; D gene: -; V gene: TRBV24-1; clone size: -; CDR3 DNA: TGTGCCAACCTGCATCGGGACTCTTCCTACAATGAGCAGTTCTTC; CDR3 protein: CANLHRDSSYNEQFF
J gene: TRBJ1-1; CDR3 length: 13; D gene: -; V gene: TRBV2; clone size: -; CDR3 DNA: TGTGCCAGCAGAGATAACGCTAACACTGAAGCTTTCTTT; CDR3 protein: CASRDNANTEAFF
J gene: TRBJ2-3; CDR3 length: 14; D gene: TRBD2; V gene: TRBV10-3; clone size: few; CDR3 DNA: TGTGCCATCAGTCGGGGGGATGAGGCAGATACGCAGTATTTT; CDR3 protein: CAISRGDEADTQYF